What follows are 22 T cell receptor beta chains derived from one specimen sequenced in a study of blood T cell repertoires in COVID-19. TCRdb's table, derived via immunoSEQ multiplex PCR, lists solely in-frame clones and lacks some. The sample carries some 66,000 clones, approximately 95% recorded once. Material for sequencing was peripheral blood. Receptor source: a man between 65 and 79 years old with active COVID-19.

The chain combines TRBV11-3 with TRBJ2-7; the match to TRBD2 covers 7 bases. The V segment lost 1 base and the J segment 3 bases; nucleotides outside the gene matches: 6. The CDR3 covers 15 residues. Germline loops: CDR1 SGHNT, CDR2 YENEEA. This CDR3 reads CASSLVGGGGYEQYV. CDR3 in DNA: TGTGCCAGCAGCTTAGTCGGTGGCGGGGGCTACGAGCAGTACGTC.

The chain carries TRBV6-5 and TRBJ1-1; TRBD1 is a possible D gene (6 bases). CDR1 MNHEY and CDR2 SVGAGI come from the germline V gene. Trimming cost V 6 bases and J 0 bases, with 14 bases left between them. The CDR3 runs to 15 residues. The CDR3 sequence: CASRGGAAMNTEAFF. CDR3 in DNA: TGTGCCAGCAGGGGGGGGGCGGCGATGAACACTGAAGCTTTCTTT.

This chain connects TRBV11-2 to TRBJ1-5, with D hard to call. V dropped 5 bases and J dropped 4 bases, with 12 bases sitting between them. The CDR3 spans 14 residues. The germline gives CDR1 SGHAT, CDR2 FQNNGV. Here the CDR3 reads CASSPASRNQPQHF. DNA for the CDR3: TGTGCCAGCAGCCCCGCTTCGAGGAATCAGCCCCAGCATTTT.

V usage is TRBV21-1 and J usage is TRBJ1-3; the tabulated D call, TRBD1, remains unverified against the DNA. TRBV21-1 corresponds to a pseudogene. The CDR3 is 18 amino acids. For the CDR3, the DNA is TGTGCCAGCAGCAAGGGAAAGACAGGGCTGGTCTCTGGAAACACCATATATTTT. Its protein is CASSKGKTGLVSGNTIYF.

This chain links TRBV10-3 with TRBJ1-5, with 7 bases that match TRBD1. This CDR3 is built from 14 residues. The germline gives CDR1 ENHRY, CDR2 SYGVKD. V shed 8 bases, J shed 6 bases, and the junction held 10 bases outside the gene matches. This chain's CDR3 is CAIANDRVVQPQHF. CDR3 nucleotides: TGTGCCATCGCGAATGACAGGGTAGTTCAGCCCCAGCATTTT.

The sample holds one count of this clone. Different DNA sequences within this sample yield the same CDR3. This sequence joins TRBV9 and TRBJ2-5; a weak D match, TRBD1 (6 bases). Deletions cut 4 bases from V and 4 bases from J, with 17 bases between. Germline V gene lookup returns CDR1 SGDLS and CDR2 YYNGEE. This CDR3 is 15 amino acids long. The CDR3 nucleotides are TGTGCCAGCAGCCCCGGTGTGGGGGCCAGAGAGACCCAGTACTTC. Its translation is CASSPGVGARETQYF.

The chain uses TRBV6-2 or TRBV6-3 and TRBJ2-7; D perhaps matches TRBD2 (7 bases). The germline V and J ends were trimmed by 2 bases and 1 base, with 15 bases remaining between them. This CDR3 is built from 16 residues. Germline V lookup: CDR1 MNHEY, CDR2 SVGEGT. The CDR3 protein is CASSYGGGPESYEQYF. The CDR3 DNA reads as TGTGCCAGCAGTTACGGCGGGGGCCCTGAATCCTACGAGCAGTACTTC.

The CDR3 spells CASSLDRGLVSGELFF. The DNA of the CDR3 is TGTGCCAGCAGCTTAGACAGGGGGCTTGTCTCCGGGGAGCTGTTTTTT. V and J are TRBV11-2 and TRBJ2-2, with 8 bases fitting TRBD1. Trimming at V came to 0 bases and at J to 6 bases, leaving 6 bases not matched to a gene. The CDR3 runs 16 residues. The germline V gene has CDR1 SGHAT and CDR2 FQNNGV.

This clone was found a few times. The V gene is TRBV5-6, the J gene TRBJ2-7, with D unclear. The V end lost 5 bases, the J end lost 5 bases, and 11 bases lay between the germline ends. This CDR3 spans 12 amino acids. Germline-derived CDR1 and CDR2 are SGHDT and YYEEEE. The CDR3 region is CASSGSMNEQYV. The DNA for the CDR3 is TGTGCCAGCAGTGGCTCCATGAACGAGCAGTACGTC.

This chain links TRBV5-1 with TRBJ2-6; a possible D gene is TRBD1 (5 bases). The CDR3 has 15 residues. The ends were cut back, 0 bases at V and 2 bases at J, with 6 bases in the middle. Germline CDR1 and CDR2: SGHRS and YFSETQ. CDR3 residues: CASSLVTAGANVLTF. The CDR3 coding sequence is TGCGCCAGCAGCTTGGTGACAGCTGGGGCCAACGTCCTGACTTTC. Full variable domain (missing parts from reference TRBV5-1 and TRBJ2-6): KAGVTQTPRYLIKTRGQQVTLSCSPISGHRSVSWYQQTPGQGLQFLFEYFSETQRNKGNFPGRFSGRQFSNSRSEMNVSTLELGDSALYLCASSLVTAGANVLTFGAGSRLTVL.

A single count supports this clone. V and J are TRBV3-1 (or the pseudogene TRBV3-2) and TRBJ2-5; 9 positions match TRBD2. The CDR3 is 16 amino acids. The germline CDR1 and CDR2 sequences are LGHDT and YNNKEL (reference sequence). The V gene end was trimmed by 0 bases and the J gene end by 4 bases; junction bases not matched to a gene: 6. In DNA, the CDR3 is TGTGCCAGCAGCCAAGACGGGCGGGGGGGCGCAGAGACCCAGTACTTC. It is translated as CASSQDGRGGAETQYF.

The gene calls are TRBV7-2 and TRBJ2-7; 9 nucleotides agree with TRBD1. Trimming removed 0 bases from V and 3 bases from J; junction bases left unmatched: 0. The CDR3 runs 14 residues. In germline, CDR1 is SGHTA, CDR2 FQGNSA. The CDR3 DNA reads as TGTGCCAGCAGCTTAGCGGGACAGGGCTACGAGCAGTACTTC. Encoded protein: CASSLAGQGYEQYF.

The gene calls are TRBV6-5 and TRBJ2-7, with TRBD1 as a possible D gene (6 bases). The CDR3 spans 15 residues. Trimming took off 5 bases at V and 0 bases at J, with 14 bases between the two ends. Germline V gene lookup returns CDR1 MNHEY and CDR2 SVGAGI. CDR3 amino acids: CASSPQRGSSYEQYF. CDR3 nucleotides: TGTGCCAGCAGTCCCCAAAGGGGGAGCTCCTACGAGCAGTACTTC.

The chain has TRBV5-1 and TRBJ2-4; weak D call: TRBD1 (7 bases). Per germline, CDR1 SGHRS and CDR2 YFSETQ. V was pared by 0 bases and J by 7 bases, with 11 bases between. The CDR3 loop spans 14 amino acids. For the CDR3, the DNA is TGCGCCAGCAGCTTGGGCAGGGGGGAGAACATTCAGTACTTC. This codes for CASSLGRGENIQYF.

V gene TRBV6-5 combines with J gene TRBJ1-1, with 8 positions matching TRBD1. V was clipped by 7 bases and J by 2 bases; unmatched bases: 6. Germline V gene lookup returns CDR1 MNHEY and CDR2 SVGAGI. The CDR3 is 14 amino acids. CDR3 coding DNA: TGTGCCAGCACCCTTGGACAGGGAAACACTGAAGCTTTCTTT. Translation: CASTLGQGNTEAFF.

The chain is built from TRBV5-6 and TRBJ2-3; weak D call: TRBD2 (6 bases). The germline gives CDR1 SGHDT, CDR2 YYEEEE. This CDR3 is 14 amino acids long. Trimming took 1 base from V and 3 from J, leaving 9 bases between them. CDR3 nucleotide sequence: TGTGCCAGCAGCTTGACTAGCCCTACAGATACGCAGTATTTT. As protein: CASSLTSPTDTQYF.

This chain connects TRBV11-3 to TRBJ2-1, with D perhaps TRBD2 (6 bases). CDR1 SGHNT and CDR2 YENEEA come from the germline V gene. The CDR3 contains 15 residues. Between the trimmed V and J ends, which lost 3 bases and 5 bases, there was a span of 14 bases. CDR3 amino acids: CASSLGGRENNEQFF. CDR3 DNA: TGTGCCAGCAGCTTGGGAGGCAGGGAGAACAATGAGCAGTTCTTC.

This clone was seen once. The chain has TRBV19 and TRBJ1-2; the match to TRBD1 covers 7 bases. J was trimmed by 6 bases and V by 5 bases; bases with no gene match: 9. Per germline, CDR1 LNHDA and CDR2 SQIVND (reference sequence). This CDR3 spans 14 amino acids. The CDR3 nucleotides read TGTGCCAGTAGTTCCACGGACAGGTGGAATGGCTACACCTTC. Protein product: CASSSTDRWNGYTF.

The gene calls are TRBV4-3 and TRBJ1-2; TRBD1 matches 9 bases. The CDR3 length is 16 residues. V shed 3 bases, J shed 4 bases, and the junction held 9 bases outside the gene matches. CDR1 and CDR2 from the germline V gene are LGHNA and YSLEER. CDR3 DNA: TGCGCCAGCAGCCACAGTCCGGACAGGGGTACCTATGGCTACACCTTC. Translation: CASSHSPDRGTYGYTF.

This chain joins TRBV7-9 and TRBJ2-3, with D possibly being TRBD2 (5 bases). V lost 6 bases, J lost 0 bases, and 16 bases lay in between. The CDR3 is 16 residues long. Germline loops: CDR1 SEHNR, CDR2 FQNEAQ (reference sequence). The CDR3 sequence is CASRSGSGSSTDTQYF. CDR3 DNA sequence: TGTGCCAGCAGATCCGGAAGCGGATCTAGCACAGATACGCAGTATTTT.

CDR3 in DNA: TGCGCCAGCAGCCGCGGACTGCAAGAGACCCAGTACTTC. It encodes CASSRGLQETQYF. The V call is TRBV4-1, the J call TRBJ2-5; D might be TRBD2 (5 bases). V lost 4 bases and J 2 bases, leaving 8 bases between the germline ends. The germline CDR1 and CDR2 sequences are MGHRA and YSYEKL. This CDR3 is built from 13 residues.

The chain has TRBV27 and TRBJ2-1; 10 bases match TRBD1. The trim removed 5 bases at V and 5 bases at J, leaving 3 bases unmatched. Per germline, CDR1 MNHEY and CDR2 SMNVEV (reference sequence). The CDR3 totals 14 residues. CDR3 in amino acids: CASSRTGGDNEQFF. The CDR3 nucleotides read TGTGCCAGCAGTCGGACAGGGGGGGACAATGAGCAGTTCTTC.